This TCR beta chain was sequenced for a study of cytomegalovirus exposure and HLA in healthy donors. A word on this clone: The antigen is unknown.

The donors were in the approximately 110-subject validation cohort; that cohort was separate from the roughly 620-subject first cohort. The assay was immunoSEQ multiplex PCR, and TCRdb's table has in-frame clones only and misses some. Seen here are 85,000 to 130,000 clones, roughly 90% observed once, and the top ten hold 1.8%. Study-wide results and limits: Specificity for CMV antigens was confirmed in vitro for a few of the CMV-associated chains. Rarity marked most TCR sequences, yet some public TCRs occurred in many donors.

The clonotype was recovered from a woman younger than 30 in good health and CMV-seropositive. Source material: PBMCs.

The CDR3 DNA is TGTGCCAGCAGTTCCACCGTGGGACTAGTAATTGGGGAGCTGTTTTTT. It codes for CASSSTVGLVIGELFF. The chain recombines TRBV6-5 with TRBJ2-2; 8 bases are a match to TRBD2. The germline gives CDR1 MNHEY, CDR2 SVGAGI. V was pared by 4 bases and J by 8 bases, with 12 bases of the junction left unmatched. The CDR3 is 16 amino acids.